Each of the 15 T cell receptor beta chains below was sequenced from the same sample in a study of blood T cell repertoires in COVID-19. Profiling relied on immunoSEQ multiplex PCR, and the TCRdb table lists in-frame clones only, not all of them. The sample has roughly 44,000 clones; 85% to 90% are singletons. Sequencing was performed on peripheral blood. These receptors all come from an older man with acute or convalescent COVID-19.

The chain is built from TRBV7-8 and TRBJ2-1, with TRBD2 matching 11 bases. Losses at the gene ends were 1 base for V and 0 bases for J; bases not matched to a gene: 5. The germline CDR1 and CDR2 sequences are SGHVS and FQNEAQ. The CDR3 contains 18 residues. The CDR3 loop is CASSLVISGGVSYNEQFF. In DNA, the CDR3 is TGTGCCAGCAGCTTAGTAATTAGCGGGGGGGTCTCCTACAATGAGCAGTTCTTC.

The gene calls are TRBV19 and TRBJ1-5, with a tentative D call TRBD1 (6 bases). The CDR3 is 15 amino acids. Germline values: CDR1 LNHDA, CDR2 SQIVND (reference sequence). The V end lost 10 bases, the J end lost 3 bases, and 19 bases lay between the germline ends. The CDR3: CATKLDRSLNQPQHF. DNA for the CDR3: TGTGCCACCAAGCTGGACAGAAGTCTCAATCAGCCCCAGCATTTT.

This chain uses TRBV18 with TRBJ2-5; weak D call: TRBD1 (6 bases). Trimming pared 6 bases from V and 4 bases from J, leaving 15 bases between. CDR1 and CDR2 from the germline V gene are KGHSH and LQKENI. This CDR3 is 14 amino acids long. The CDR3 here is CASSETRGTETQYF. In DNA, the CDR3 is TGTGCCAGCTCCGAGACCAGGGGCACAGAGACCCAGTACTTC. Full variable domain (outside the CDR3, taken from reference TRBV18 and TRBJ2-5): NAGVMQNPRHLVRRRGQEARLRCSPMKGHSHVYWYRQLPEEGLKFMVYLQKENIIDESGMPKERFSAEFPKEGPSILRIQQVVRGDSAAYFCASSETRGTETQYFGPGTRLLVL.

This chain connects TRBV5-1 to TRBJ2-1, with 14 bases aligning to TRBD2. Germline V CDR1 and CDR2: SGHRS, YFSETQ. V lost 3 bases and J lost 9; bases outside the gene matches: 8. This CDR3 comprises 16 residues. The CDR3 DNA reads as TGCGCCAGCAGCTCTCAGACTAGCGGGGGGGCTGGTGAGCAGTTCTTC. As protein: CASSSQTSGGAGEQFF.

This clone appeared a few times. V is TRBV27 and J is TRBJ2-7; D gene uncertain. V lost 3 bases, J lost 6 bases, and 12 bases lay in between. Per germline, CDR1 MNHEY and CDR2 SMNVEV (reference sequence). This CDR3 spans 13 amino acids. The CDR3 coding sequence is TGTGCCAGCAGTTTCGTCGGCACGGGCGAGCAGTACTTC. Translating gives CASSFVGTGEQYF.

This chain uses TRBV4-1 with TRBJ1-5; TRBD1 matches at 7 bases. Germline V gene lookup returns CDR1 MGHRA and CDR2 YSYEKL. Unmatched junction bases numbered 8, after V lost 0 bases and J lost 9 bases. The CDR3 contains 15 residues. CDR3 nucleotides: TGCGCCAGCAGCCAAGATAGGACAGGCGCAGGGCCCCAGCATTTT. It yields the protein CASSQDRTGAGPQHF.

The DNA of the CDR3 is TGTGCCAGCCGGGGACAGCGGAACACTGAAGCTTTCTTT. Its translation is CASRGQRNTEAFF. The rearrangement joins TRBV4-2 to TRBJ1-1; TRBD1 aligns across 7 bases. The ends lost 8 bases at V and 1 base at J; junction bases unmatched: 4. Looked up from germline, CDR1 is LGHNA and CDR2 is YNFKEQ. The CDR3 length is 13 residues.

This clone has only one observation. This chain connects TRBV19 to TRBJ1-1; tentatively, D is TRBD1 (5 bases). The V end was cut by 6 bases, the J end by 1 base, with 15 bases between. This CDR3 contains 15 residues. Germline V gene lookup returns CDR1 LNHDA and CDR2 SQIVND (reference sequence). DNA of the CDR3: TGTGCCAGTAGGCTAGATGAACAGGAGAACACTGAAGCTTTCTTT. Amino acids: CASRLDEQENTEAFF.

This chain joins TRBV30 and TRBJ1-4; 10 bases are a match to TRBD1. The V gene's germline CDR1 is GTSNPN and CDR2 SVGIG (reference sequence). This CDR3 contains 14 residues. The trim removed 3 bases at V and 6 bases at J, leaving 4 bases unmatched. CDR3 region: CAWRAGTGDEKLFF. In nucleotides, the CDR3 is TGTGCCTGGAGGGCCGGGACAGGGGATGAAAAACTGTTTTTT.

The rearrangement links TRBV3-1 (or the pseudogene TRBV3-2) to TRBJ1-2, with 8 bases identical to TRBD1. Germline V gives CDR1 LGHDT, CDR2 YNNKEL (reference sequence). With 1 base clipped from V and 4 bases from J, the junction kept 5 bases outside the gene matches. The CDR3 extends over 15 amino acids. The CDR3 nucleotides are TGTGCCAGCAGCCAAGGGGACAGGCAACCCTATGGCTACACCTTC. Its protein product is CASSQGDRQPYGYTF.

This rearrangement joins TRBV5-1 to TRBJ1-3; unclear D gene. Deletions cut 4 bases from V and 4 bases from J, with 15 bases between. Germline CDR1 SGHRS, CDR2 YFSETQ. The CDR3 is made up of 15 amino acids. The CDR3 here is CASSETRVGGNTIYF. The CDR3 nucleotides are TGCGCCAGCAGCGAAACTAGGGTCGGCGGAAACACCATATATTTT.

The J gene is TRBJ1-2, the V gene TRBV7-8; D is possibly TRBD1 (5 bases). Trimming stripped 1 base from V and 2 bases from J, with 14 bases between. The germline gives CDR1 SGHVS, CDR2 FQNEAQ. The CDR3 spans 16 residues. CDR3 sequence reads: CASSLVGGMENYGYTF. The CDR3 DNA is TGTGCCAGCAGCTTAGTTGGGGGGATGGAGAACTATGGCTACACCTTC.

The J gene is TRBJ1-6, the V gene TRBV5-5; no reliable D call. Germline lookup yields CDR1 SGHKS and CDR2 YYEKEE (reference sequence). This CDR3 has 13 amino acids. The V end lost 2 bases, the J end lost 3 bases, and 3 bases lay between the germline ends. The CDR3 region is CASSFSYNSPLHF. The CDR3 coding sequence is TGTGCCAGCAGCTTCAGCTATAATTCACCCCTCCACTTT.

The CDR3 DNA reads as TGCGCCAGCAGCTCAGCTCAGGGGGCGGTCACCGGGGAGCTGTTTTTT. It is translated as CASSSAQGAVTGELFF. The chain recombines TRBV5-1 with TRBJ2-2, with 8 bases matching TRBD1. Trimming took 3 bases from V and 4 from J; bases not matched to a gene: 8. Germline V gene lookup returns CDR1 SGHRS and CDR2 YFSETQ. The CDR3 has 16 amino acids.

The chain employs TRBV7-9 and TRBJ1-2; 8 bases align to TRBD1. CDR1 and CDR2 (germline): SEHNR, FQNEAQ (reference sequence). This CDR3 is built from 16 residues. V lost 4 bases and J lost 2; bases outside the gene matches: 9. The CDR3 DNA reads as TGTGCCAGCAGCTCAAATGACAGGGGATTCAACTATGGCTACACCTTC. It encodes CASSSNDRGFNYGYTF.